These 3 T cell receptor beta chains originate from one sample sequenced in a study of identical twins. TCRdb used MiXCR to reprocess the 5' RACE reads, holding one entry per CDR3 protein. This sample has fewer than 250,000 distinct CDR3 sequences, with approximately 7.8% found just once. The same sample was also studied in work on yellow fever vaccine responses in identical twins.

Sample: CD8+ T cells sorted from blood. The source of these receptors is a woman aged 18-35 years in good health.

Ten or more counts support this clonotype. V usage is TRBV4-1 and J usage is TRBJ2-1; TRBD1 is a possible D gene (6 bases). Germline V CDR1 and CDR2: MGHRA, YSYEKL. The CDR3 is made up of 14 amino acids. V lost 1 base and J lost 5, with 9 bases in between. The DNA for the CDR3 is TGCGCCAGCAGCCAAGTTGGACAGAACAATGAGCAGTTCTTC. Translated, it gives CASSQVGQNNEQFF.

In its sample, this clonotype was seen a few times. This sequence joins TRBV7-9 and TRBJ2-2, with unresolved D. The CDR3 is 12 residues long. The V end lost 5 bases, the J end lost 6 bases, and 7 bases lay between the germline ends. Germline-derived CDR1 and CDR2 are SEHNR and FQNEAQ (reference sequence). In nucleotides, the CDR3 is TGTGCCAGCAGCACCAGTGCCGGGGAGCTGTTTTTT. Translating gives CASSTSAGELFF.

The chain uses TRBV28 and TRBJ2-6; 10 bases are shared with TRBD1. CDR3 size: 19 residues. Germline CDR1 is MDHEN and CDR2 is SYDVKM. V was pared by 6 bases and J by 4 bases, with 15 bases of the junction left unmatched. In DNA form, the CDR3 reads TGTGCCAGCAGAAGTTTGCTCCGGGACAGGGGTAAAGGGGCCAACGTCCTGACTTTC. Protein product: CASRSLLRDRGKGANVLTF.